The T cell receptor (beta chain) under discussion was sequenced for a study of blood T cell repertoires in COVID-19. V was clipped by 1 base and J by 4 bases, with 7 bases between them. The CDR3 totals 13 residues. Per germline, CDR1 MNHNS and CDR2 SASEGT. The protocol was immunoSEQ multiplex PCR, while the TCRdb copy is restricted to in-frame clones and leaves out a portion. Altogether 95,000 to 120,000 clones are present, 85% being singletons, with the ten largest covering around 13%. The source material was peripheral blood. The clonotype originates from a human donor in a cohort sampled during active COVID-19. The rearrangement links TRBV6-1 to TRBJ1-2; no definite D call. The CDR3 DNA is TGTGCCAGCAGTGAAGTGGCGGGCTATGGCTACACCTTC. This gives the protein CASSEVAGYGYTF.